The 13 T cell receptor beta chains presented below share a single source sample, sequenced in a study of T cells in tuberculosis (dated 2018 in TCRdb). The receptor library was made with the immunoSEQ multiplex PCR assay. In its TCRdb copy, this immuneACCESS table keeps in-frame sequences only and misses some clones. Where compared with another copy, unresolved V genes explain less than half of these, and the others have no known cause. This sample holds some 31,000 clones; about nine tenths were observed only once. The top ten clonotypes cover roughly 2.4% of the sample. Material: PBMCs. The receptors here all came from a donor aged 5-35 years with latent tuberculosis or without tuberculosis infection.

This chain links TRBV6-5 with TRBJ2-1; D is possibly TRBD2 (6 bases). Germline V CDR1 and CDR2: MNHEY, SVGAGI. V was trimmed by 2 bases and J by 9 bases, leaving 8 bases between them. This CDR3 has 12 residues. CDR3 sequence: CASSYPGGEQFF. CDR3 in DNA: TGTGCCAGCAGTTACCCCGGGGGTGAGCAGTTCTTC.

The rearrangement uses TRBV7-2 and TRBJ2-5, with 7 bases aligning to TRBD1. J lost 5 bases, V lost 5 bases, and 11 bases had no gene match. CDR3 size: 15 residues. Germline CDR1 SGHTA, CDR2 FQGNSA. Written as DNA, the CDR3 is TGTGCCAGCAGCCCTCAGACAGGGAAGGGCGAGACCCAGTACTTC. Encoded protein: CASSPQTGKGETQYF.

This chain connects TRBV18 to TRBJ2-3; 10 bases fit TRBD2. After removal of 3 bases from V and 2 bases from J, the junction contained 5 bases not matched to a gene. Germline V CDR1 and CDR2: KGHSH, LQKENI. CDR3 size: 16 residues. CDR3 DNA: TGTGCCAGCTCACCTAGAAGCGGGAGGGCCACAGATACGCAGTATTTT. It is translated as CASSPRSGRATDTQYF. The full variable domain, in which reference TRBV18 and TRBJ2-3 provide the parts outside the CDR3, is NAGVMQNPRHLVRRRGQEARLRCSPMKGHSHVYWYRQLPEEGLKFMVYLQKENIIDESGMPKERFSAEFPKEGPSILRIQQVVRGDSAAYFCASSPRSGRATDTQYFGPGTRLTVL.

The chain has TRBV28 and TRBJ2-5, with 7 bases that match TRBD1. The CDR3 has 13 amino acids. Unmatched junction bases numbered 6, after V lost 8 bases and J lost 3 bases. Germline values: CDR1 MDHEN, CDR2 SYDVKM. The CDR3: CASGRGREETQYF. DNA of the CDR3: TGTGCCAGCGGTAGGGGGCGAGAAGAGACCCAGTACTTC.

CDR3 residues: CASSPLAQEDEKLFF. As DNA, the CDR3 is TGCGCCAGCAGCCCCCTAGCGCAAGAGGATGAAAAACTGTTTTTT. The chain employs TRBV4-1 and TRBJ1-4; D is uncertain. This CDR3 spans 15 amino acids. Germline lookup yields CDR1 MGHRA and CDR2 YSYEKL. The V and J ends lost 4 bases and 6 bases respectively, with 15 bases between them.

CDR3 bases: TGTGCCAGCAGTTTCCACCCTCCGGGGGACAATGAGCAGTTCTTC. The encoded protein is CASSFHPPGDNEQFF. The V and J genes are TRBV28 and TRBJ2-1; D might be TRBD2 (6 bases). Trimming removed 3 bases from V and 5 bases from J, with 14 bases in between. The germline V gene encodes CDR1 MDHEN and CDR2 SYDVKM. The CDR3 consists of 15 residues.

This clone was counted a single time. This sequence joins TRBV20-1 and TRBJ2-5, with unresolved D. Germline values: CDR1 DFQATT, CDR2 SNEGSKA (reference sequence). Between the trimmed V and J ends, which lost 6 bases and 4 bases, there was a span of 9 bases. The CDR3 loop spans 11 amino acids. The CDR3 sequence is CSAYGLETQYF. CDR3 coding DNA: TGCAGTGCATACGGGTTAGAGACCCAGTACTTC.

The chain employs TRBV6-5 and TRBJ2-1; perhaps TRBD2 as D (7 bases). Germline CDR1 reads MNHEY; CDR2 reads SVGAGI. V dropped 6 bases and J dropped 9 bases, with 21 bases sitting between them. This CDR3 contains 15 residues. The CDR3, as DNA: TGTGCCAGCAGGCTCGGGACACTATCGGGAGGTGAGCAGTTCTTC. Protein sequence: CASRLGTLSGGEQFF.

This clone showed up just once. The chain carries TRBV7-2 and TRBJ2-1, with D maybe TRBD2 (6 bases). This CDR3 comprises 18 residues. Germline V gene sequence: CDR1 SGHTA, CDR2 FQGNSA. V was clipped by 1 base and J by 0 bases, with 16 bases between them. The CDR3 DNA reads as TGTGCCAGCAGCTTAGTAGGGCTAGCGCGGAGCTCCTACAATGAGCAGTTCTTC. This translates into CASSLVGLARSSYNEQFF.

The CDR3 loop is CASSFTGGTNQPQHF. As DNA, the CDR3 is TGTGCCAGCAGTTTTACGGGGGGAACCAATCAGCCCCAGCATTTT. This chain connects TRBV7-3 to TRBJ1-5; D perhaps matches TRBD1 (5 bases). The V gene lost 6 bases and the J gene lost 3 bases, with 15 bases spanning the gap. CDR1 SGHTA and CDR2 FQGTGA come from the germline V gene. The CDR3 is 15 residues long.

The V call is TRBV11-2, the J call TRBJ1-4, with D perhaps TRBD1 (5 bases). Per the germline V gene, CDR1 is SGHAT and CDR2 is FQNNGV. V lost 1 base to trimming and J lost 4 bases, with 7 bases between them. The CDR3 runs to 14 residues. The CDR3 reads CASSLGQNNEKLFF. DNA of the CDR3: TGTGCCAGCAGCTTAGGACAGAATAATGAAAAACTGTTTTTT.

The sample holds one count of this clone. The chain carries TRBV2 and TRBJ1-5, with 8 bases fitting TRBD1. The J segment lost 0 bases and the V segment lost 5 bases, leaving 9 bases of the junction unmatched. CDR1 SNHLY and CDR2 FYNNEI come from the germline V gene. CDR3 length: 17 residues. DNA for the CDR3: TGTGCCAGCAGTACCGGGACAGGCGTTTATAGCAATCAGCCCCAGCATTTT. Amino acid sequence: CASSTGTGVYSNQPQHF.

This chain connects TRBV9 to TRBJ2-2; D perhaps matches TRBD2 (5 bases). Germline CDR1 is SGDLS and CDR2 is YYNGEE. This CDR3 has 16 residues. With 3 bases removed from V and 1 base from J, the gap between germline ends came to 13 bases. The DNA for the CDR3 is TGTGCCAGCAGCGGCTCTAGCAACAGGAACACCGGGGAGCTGTTTTTT. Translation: CASSGSSNRNTGELFF.